This TCR beta chain came from a study of OX40 agonist ivuxolimab in advanced cancers. CDR1 is SNHLY and CDR2 is FYNNEI in the germline V gene. V shed 5 bases and J shed 4 bases, with 5 bases lying between them. CDR3 length: 11 residues. Sequenced by immunoSEQ multiplex PCR; TCRdb stores in-frame clones only, minus some. Of roughly 73,000 clones listed, 84% are singletons. Peripheral blood came from all dose cohorts at three timepoints. The origin of this receptor is an adult with an advanced solid tumor such as melanoma, head and neck, liver or kidney cancer. The chain joins TRBV2 to TRBJ2-5; D remains ambiguous. The material sequenced was CD4+ or CD8+ T cells sorted from blood, taken in a trial of the OX40 agonist ivuxolimab. Here the CDR3 DNA reads TGTGCCAGCAGTCCTTTAGAGACCCAGTACTTC. Amino acid sequence: CASSPLETQYF.